This T cell receptor beta chain was sequenced for a study of T cell responses to AZD1222 COVID-19 vaccine. Study-wide context: Both about-4-week and about-12-week second-dose recipients were combined. Findings of the study overall: Baseline serology detected seropositivity in only six AZD1222 recipients. Once two AZD1222 doses were given, Spike-specific TCR breadth and depth went up. The sample set comprised mostly white British donors with more females, and clonal diversity was possibly underestimated.

Comment on this clone: Its antigen is not known.

V dropped 3 bases and J dropped 4; count of bases not matched to a gene: 5. The V gene's germline CDR1 is LNHDA and CDR2 SQIVND (reference sequence). This CDR3 comprises 14 residues. This table comes from immunoSEQ multiplex PCR, and its TCRdb copy is limited to in-frame clones, with some not included. The sample has about 63,000 clones, 65% to 90% seen once. The receptor's source is an adult in good health. The chain uses TRBV19 and TRBJ2-7; 8 bases fit TRBD1. The starting material was peripheral blood, obtained on day 0 of AZD1222 vaccination. The CDR3 loop is CASSITGQAYEQYF. In nucleotides, the CDR3 is TGTGCCAGTAGTATTACGGGACAGGCTTACGAGCAGTACTTC.